These 27 T cell receptor beta chains were sequenced from one sample in a study of molecular identifiers for immune sequencing clone quantification. Each CDR3 protein is one row after TCRdb ran MiXCR on the PCR reads. The profile covers tens of thousands of distinct CDR3 sequences, with approximately 18% appearing a single time and about 1.5% taken by the ten largest. Sequenced: naive CD8+ T cells from blood, with Jurkat cell RNA spiked in. Noted subset: FACS-sorted CD8+CD4-CCR7+CD45RA+ naive T cells. These receptors all come from a human donor in good health. Some libraries in this study had Jurkat cell RNA spiked in.

A note on this clonotype: This could be a read error, since a much larger clone is one nucleotide away. The chain links TRBV7-6 to TRBJ2-1; D ambiguous. The germline gives CDR1 SGHVS, CDR2 FNYEAQ. V lost 5 bases and J 6 bases, leaving 23 bases between the germline ends. The CDR3 runs to 17 residues. CDR3 region: CASSLLDRTGACNEQFF. The CDR3 DNA sequence: TGTGCCAGCAGCCTCTTGGACCGGACCGGAGCCTGCAATGAGCAGTTCTTC. Supplemented by reference TRBV7-6 and TRBJ2-1, the full variable domain reads GAGVSQSPRYKVTKRGQDVALRCDPISGHVSLYWYRQALGQGPEFLTYFNYEAQQDKSGLPNDRFSAERPEGSISTLTIQRTEQRDSAMYRCASSLLDRTGACNEQFFGPGTRLTVL.

This clonotype was seen at least ten times. The gene calls are TRBV5-4 and TRBJ2-1; D not resolved. This CDR3 is built from 11 residues. The ends were cut back, 4 bases at V and 8 bases at J, with 7 bases in the middle. Germline CDR1 and CDR2: SGHNT and YYREEE (reference sequence). CDR3 sequence reads: CASSTYHEQFF. The CDR3 region has the DNA TGTGCCAGCAGCACGTACCATGAGCAGTTCTTC.

This clonotype was found a few times. The J gene is TRBJ2-1, the V gene TRBV7-9, with D perhaps being TRBD1 or TRBD2 (5 bases each). CDR1 SEHNR and CDR2 FQNEAQ come from the germline V gene (reference sequence). The CDR3 spans 14 residues. Trimming left V 4 bases short and J 7 bases short, with 14 bases between. Written as DNA, the CDR3 is TGTGCCAGCAGCTCGAGTAACGGGGCGAATGAGCAGTTCTTC. The encoded protein is CASSSSNGANEQFF.

This clonotype was seen at least ten times. In nucleotides, the CDR3 is TGTGCCACCAGTGATTTCCAAGGGGCCTCCTACAATGAGCAGTTCTTC. Translating gives CATSDFQGASYNEQFF. The chain recombines TRBV24-1 with TRBJ2-1, with D possibly being TRBD1 (5 bases). V dropped 1 base and J dropped 0 bases, with 9 bases sitting between them. Germline V gene sequence: CDR1 KGHDR, CDR2 SFDVKD. The CDR3 runs 16 residues.

This clonotype turned up a few times. CDR3 DNA sequence: TGTGCCAGCATCTTAAGGGGGAGCACAGATACGCAGTATTTT. Translation gives CASILRGSTDTQYF. The chain recombines TRBV12-3 or TRBV12-4 with TRBJ2-3, with a possible D match to TRBD1 (6 bases). This CDR3 is built from 14 residues. Trimming took 7 bases from V and 0 from J, leaving 11 bases between them.

This clonotype was found many times. This CDR3 is CASGLNTEAFF. In DNA, the CDR3 is TGTGCCAGCGGCCTGAACACTGAAGCTTTCTTT. The V call is TRBV6-1, the J call TRBJ1-1; D gene unclear. The CDR3 is 11 amino acids. V was pared by 8 bases and J by 0 bases, with 4 bases between. The V gene's germline CDR1 is MNHNS and CDR2 SASEGT.

The CDR3 loop reads CASTPGTGNDYTF. CDR3 coding DNA: TGTGCCAGCACGCCTGGGACAGGGAATGACTACACCTTC. V usage is TRBV7-9 and J usage is TRBJ1-2; 9 nucleotides agree with TRBD1. With 7 bases clipped from V and 10 bases from J, the junction kept 10 bases outside the gene matches. This CDR3 is built from 13 residues. From germline, CDR1 is SEHNR and CDR2 FQNEAQ (reference sequence).

The V call is TRBV11-2, the J call TRBJ1-4, with D unresolved. Germline CDR1 is SGHAT and CDR2 is FQNNGV. Trimming took off 3 bases at V and 0 bases at J, with 5 bases between the two ends. The CDR3 consists of 14 residues. The CDR3 nucleotides read TGTGCCAGCAGCTTCAGGTCAACTAATGAAAAACTGTTTTTT. Its protein is CASSFRSTNEKLFF.

The sample holds many counts of this clonotype. V is TRBV19 and J is TRBJ2-7, with D possibly matching TRBD1 (6 bases). Deletions cut 5 bases from V and 7 bases from J, with 21 bases between. The CDR3 is 15 amino acids. The germline CDR1 and CDR2 sequences are LNHDA and SQIVND (reference sequence). The DNA of the CDR3 is TGTGCCAGTAGTGCAACCCGACAGGCCAGGGGAGAGCAGTACTTC. It translates to CASSATRQARGEQYF. The variable domain in full, completed from reference TRBV19 and TRBJ2-7, reads DGGITQSPKYLFRKEGQNVTLSCEQNLNHDAMYWYRQDPGQGLRLIYYSQIVNDFQKGDIAEGYSVSREKKESFPLTVTSAQKNPTAFYLCASSATRQARGEQYFGPGTRLTVT.

Many counts were recorded for this clonotype. The V gene is TRBV24-1, the J gene TRBJ2-1, with 7 nucleotides matching TRBD2. CDR3 length: 16 amino acids. Germline CDR1 and CDR2: KGHDR and SFDVKD. V lost 4 bases and J lost 7; bases outside the gene matches: 12. The CDR3 DNA reads TGTGCCACCAGTGAGTCGTGGCGGGAGAACCGGAATGAGCAGTTCTTC. Translation: CATSESWRENRNEQFF.

This clonotype was picked up many times. The genes are TRBV7-2 and TRBJ2-1, with D perhaps TRBD2 (6 bases). The germline V gene encodes CDR1 SGHTA and CDR2 FQGNSA. Trimming pared 3 bases from V and 8 bases from J, leaving 8 bases between. This CDR3 contains 12 residues. The chain's CDR3 is CASSFWGDEQFF. The CDR3 region has the DNA TGTGCCAGCAGCTTTTGGGGGGATGAGCAGTTCTTC.

A few counts support this clonotype. This chain connects TRBV7-9 to TRBJ1-1, with TRBD1 identical over 11 bases. This CDR3 is built from 14 residues. Germline V gives CDR1 SEHNR, CDR2 FQNEAQ (reference sequence). The ends lost 4 bases at V and 6 bases at J; junction bases unmatched: 4. The CDR3 region has the DNA TGTGCCAGCAGCTATTCGGGACAGGGGGCTGAAGCTTTCTTT. Residues: CASSYSGQGAEAFF.

The table lists this clonotype with many counts. The chain recombines TRBV12-3 or TRBV12-4 with TRBJ2-7; the D is unclear. V lost 6 bases and J lost 2, with 14 bases in between. The CDR3 is 14 residues long. The CDR3 region has the DNA TGTGCCAGCAGCCTTGGAATCGGAACCTACGAGCAGTACTTC. This encodes CASSLGIGTYEQYF.

The sample holds many counts of this clonotype. The CDR3 bases are TGTGCCAGCAATGGCCAGGGACATTCCAATCAGCCCCAGCATTTT. It encodes CASNGQGHSNQPQHF. The chain couples TRBV6-2 or TRBV6-3 to TRBJ1-5, with D tentatively TRBD1 (6 bases). This CDR3 comprises 15 residues. CDR1 and CDR2 (germline): MNHEY, SVGEGT. Trimming removed 7 bases from V and 3 bases from J, with 16 bases in between.

This clonotype has ten or more counts. The chain links TRBV6-2 or TRBV6-3 to TRBJ2-3; perhaps D is TRBD1 or TRBD2 (5 bases each). Trimming pared 6 bases from V and 0 bases from J, leaving 13 bases between. The V gene's germline CDR1 is MNHEY and CDR2 SVGEGT. The CDR3 spans 15 residues. CDR3 sequence reads: CASRAGASSTDTQYF. The CDR3 nucleotides read TGTGCCAGCAGAGCCGGGGCCTCTAGCACAGATACGCAGTATTTT.

At least ten counts were recorded for this clonotype. One end of the junction is discordant with germline, which a read error may explain. The rearrangement links TRBV7-6 to TRBJ2-3, with unresolved D. Looked up from germline, CDR1 is SGHVS and CDR2 is FNYEAQ. This CDR3 comprises 14 residues. The CDR3 is CASSLIPSIDTQYF. The DNA for the CDR3 is TGTGCCAGCAGCTTGATTCCCAGCATAGATACGCAGTATTTT.

This clonotype was observed many times. The J gene is TRBJ2-1, the V gene TRBV11-2; possible D gene TRBD2, 5 bases. CDR3 size: 15 residues. CDR1 SGHAT and CDR2 FQNNGV come from the germline V gene. Trimming took 1 base from V and 4 from J, leaving 11 bases between them. CDR3 protein: CASSLGSGIYNEQFF. The DNA for the CDR3 is TGTGCCAGCAGCTTAGGGAGCGGCATATACAATGAGCAGTTCTTC.

This clonotype occurred a few times. The CDR3: CASSHPRAAYEQYF. The DNA for the CDR3 is TGCGCCAGCAGCCACCCGCGGGCCGCCTACGAGCAGTACTTC. The chain employs TRBV4-1 and TRBJ2-7, with D perhaps TRBD2 (5 bases). Germline V gene sequence: CDR1 MGHRA, CDR2 YSYEKL. The CDR3 loop spans 14 amino acids. Trimming took 3 bases from V and 2 from J, leaving 11 bases between them.

The chain joins TRBV2 to TRBJ2-7, with TRBD2 matching 8 bases. With 7 bases clipped from V and 5 bases from J, the junction kept 10 bases outside the gene matches. CDR3 length: 14 residues. Germline V gene data show CDR1 as SNHLY and CDR2 as FYNNEI. The CDR3 DNA sequence: TGTGCCAGCAAGAGAGCGGGAGCAGCCCACGAGCAGTACTTC. Its translation is CASKRAGAAHEQYF.

This clonotype was seen repeatedly, ten times or more. The chain joins TRBV20-1 to TRBJ2-7; 8 positions match TRBD1. Germline lookup yields CDR1 DFQATT and CDR2 SNEGSKA (reference sequence). J gave up 5 bases and V 1 base, and 19 bases lay outside the gene matches. There are 18 residues in the CDR3. Here the CDR3 reads CSARGSSDRGPTWHEQYF. The CDR3 DNA follows: TGCAGTGCTAGAGGGTCCTCCGACAGGGGTCCAACCTGGCACGAGCAGTACTTC.

The chain uses TRBV2 and TRBJ1-1; no reliable D call. V lost 4 bases, J lost 6 bases, and 9 bases lay in between. The CDR3 extends over 12 amino acids. CDR1 and CDR2 from the germline V gene are SNHLY and FYNNEI. This CDR3 reads CASSGVTAEAFF. Here the CDR3 DNA reads TGTGCCAGCAGTGGTGTTACAGCTGAAGCTTTCTTT. Filled out from reference TRBV2 and TRBJ1-1, the complete variable domain reads EPEVTQTPSHQVTQMGQEVILRCVPISNHLYFYWYRQILGQKVEFLVSFYNNEISEKSEIFDDQFSVERPDGSNFTLKIRSTKLEDSAMYFCASSGVTAEAFFGQGTRLTVV.

This clonotype was recorded at least ten times. The rearrangement joins TRBV7-9 to TRBJ2-1, with 9 bases fitting TRBD2. J lost 3 bases, V lost 5 bases, and 5 bases had no gene match. The CDR3 is 15 residues long. Germline CDR1 reads SEHNR; CDR2 reads FQNEAQ (reference sequence). CDR3 residues: CASSLTSGYYNEQFF. The CDR3 bases are TGTGCCAGCAGCCTTACTAGCGGGTACTACAATGAGCAGTTCTTC.

At least ten counts were recorded for this clonotype. The gene calls are TRBV2 and TRBJ1-5; D is possibly TRBD1 (5 bases). The CDR3 runs 15 residues. Trimming took 8 bases from V and 2 from J, leaving 16 bases between them. Per the germline V gene, CDR1 is SNHLY and CDR2 is FYNNEI. The CDR3 DNA is TGTGCCAGCGGGTTCCGGGGGGGTGGCAATCAGCCCCAGCATTTT. This sequence encodes CASGFRGGGNQPQHF.

About this clonotype itself: A read error is possible here, since a much larger clone lies one base away. The DNA is left out, because the CDR3 cannot be placed on it with certainty; the CDR3 is given as TCRdb lists it. J is TRBJ2-2 and V is TRBV5-1. CDR1 is SGHRS, CDR2 YFSETQ, per germline. Counting both end residues, the CDR3 totals 15 amino acids. CDR3 region: CASILGPYNTGELFF.

This clonotype appeared many times. The chain links TRBV28 to TRBJ2-7; a weak D match, TRBD2 (5 bases). V dropped 6 bases and J dropped 3 bases, with 6 bases sitting between them. Germline CDR1 MDHEN, CDR2 SYDVKM. The CDR3 runs 11 residues. This chain's CDR3 is CASSDYYEQYF. CDR3 nucleotides: TGTGCCAGCAGCGACTACTACGAGCAGTACTTC.

In its sample, this clonotype was seen a few times. V is TRBV19 and J is TRBJ2-7; D is possibly TRBD1 (5 bases). CDR1 LNHDA and CDR2 SQIVND come from the germline V gene (reference sequence). This CDR3 is 15 amino acids long. V lost 4 bases to trimming and J lost 4 bases, with 17 bases between them. CDR3 residues: CASSTRRKGIYEQYF. In DNA form, the CDR3 reads TGTGCCAGTAGTACCCGTAGGAAGGGGATTTACGAGCAGTACTTC.

This sequence joins TRBV6-6 and TRBJ2-7, with TRBD2 as a possible D gene (5 bases). Per germline, CDR1 MNHNY and CDR2 SVGAGI (reference sequence). The CDR3 sequence is 13 residues long. V was shortened by 2 bases and J by 0 bases, with 5 bases between the two germline ends. CDR3 in DNA: TGTGCCAGCAGTTACGGACTCTCCTACGAGCAGTACTTC. This codes for CASSYGLSYEQYF.